Sequencing of this TCR beta chain was carried out in a study of T cells expressing NK-cell markers. In germline, CDR1 is MDHEN, CDR2 SYDVKM. The CDR3 has 14 amino acids. TCRdb reprocessed the 5' RACE reads, with one entry per CDR3 protein and no DNA. The sample's table shows 400,000 to 450,000 distinct CDR3 sequences. The V gene is TRBV28, the J gene TRBJ2-7; TCRdb gives TRBD1 as the D gene, but with no DNA this cannot be confirmed. This sequence was found in a woman aged 18-69 years in good health. Sample: blood T cells: a sorted CD56 or NKG2C T cell subset, CD4+ or CD8+ T cells, or bulk PBMC T cells (not recorded which). The CDR3 loop reads CASSLGTRGYEQYF.